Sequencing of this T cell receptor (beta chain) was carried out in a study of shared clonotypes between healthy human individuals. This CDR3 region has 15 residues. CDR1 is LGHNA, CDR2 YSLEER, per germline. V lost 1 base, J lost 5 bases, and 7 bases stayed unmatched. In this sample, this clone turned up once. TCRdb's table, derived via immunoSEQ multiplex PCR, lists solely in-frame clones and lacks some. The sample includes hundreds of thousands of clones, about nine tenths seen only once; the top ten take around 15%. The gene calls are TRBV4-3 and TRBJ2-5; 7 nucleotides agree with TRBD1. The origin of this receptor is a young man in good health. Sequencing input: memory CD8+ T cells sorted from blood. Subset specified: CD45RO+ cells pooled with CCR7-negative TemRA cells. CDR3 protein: CASSQVQGRGETQYF. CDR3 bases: TGCGCCAGCAGCCAAGTACAGGGGCGCGGTGAGACCCAGTACTTC.